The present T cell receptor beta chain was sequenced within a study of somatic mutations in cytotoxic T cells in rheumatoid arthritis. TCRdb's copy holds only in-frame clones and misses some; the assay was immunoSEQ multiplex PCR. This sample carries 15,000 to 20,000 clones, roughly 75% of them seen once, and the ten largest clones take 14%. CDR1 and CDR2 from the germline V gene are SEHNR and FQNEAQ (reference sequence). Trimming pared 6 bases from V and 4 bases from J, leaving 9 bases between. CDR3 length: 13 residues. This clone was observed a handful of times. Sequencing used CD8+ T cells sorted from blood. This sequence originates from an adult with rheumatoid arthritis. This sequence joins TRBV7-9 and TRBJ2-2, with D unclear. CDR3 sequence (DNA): TGTGCCAGCAGTTCTCAAGGCACCGGGGAGCTGTTTTTT. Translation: CASSSQGTGELFF.